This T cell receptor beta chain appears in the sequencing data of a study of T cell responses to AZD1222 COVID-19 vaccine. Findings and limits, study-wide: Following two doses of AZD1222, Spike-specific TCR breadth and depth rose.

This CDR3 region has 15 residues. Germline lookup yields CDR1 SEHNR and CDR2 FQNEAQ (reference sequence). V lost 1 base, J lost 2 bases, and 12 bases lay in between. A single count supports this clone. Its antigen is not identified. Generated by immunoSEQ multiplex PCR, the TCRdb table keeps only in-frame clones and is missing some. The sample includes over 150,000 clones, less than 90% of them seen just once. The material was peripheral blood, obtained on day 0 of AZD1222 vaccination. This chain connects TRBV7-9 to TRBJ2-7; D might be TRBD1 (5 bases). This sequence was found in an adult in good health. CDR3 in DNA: TGTGCCAGCAGCTTAGAAGGGGCCTACCCCTACGAGCAGTACTTC. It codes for CASSLEGAYPYEQYF.